Here is one T cell receptor (beta chain) with its context. Its antigen remains unknown. The study reverse transcribed the entire isolated RNA, so it sequenced expressed TCRB transcripts. Data came from immunoSEQ multiplex PCR; TCRdb stores just in-frame clones and leaves some out. The table includes about 350,000 clones, about 20% detected once. The germline gives CDR1 SEHNR, CDR2 FQNEAQ (reference sequence). The CDR3 has 17 residues. Trimming took 3 bases from V and 4 from J; bases not matched to a gene: 4. Donors underwent one heparinised blood draw, about 120 mL on average. All of the sorted populations showed purity greater than 98%. This sample was taken from a study of beta chain features in type 1 diabetes. Study-level points and caveats: In comparison with healthy donors, patients had naive, central memory and Treg TCRB repertoires that appeared more similar.

Sample: naive CD4+ T cells from blood. The TCR comes from a woman younger than 35 in good health. The genes are TRBV7-9 and TRBJ2-3; 16 positions match TRBD2. CDR3 region: CASSLGLAGGPADTQYF. In nucleotides, the CDR3 is TGTGCCAGCAGCTTGGGACTAGCGGGAGGGCCCGCAGATACGCAGTATTTT.